This TCR beta chain was sequenced for a study of cytomegalovirus exposure and HLA in healthy donors. Libraries were prepared by immunoSEQ multiplex PCR; TCRdb keeps only in-frame clonotypes and omits some of them. In the table there are more than 120,000 clones, more than 75% of which are singletons. A note on this clone: Its antigen remains unidentified.

Study-level points and caveats: A subsequent analysis found that TCR clusters from the first cohort also tended to co-occur in the approximately 130 validation repertoires, with about 94% of cluster scores above 0.

The origin of this receptor is a young man in good health and CMV-seropositive. The source material was PBMCs.

Here the CDR3 DNA reads TGTGCCAGTAGTAGTTCTACAGGGAATCTGAACACTGAAGCTTTCTTT. Amino acid sequence: CASSSSTGNLNTEAFF. The chain uses TRBV19 and TRBJ1-1; the D gene is possibly TRBD1 (6 bases). Per germline, CDR1 LNHDA and CDR2 SQIVND (reference sequence). This CDR3 comprises 16 residues. The germline V and J ends were trimmed by 4 bases and 0 bases, with 15 bases remaining between them.